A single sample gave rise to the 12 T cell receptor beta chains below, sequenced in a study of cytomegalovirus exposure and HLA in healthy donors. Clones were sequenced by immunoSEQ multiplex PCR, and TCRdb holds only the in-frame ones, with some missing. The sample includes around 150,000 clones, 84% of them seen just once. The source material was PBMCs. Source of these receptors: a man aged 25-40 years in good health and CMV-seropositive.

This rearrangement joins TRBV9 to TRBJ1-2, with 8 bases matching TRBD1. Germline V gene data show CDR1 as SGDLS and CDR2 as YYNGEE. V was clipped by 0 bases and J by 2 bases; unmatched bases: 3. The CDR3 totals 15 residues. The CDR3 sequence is CASSVAGGRNYGYTF. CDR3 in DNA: TGTGCCAGCAGCGTAGCAGGGGGCAGAAACTATGGCTACACCTTC.

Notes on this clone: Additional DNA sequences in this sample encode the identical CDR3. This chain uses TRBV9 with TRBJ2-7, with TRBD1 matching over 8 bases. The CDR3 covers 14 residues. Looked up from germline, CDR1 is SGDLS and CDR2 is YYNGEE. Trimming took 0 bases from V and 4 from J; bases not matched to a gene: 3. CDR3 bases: TGTGCCAGCAGCGTAGGTCAGGGGGCTTACGAGCAGTACTTC. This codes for CASSVGQGAYEQYF. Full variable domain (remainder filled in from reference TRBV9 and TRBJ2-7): DSGVTQTPKHLITATGQRVTLRCSPRSGDLSVYWYQQSLDQGLQFLIQYYNGEERAKGNILERFSAQQFPDLHSELNLSSLELGDSALYFCASSVGQGAYEQYFGPGTRLTVT.

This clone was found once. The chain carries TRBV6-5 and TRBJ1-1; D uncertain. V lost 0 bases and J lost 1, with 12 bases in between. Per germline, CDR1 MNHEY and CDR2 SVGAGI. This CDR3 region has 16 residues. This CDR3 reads CASSYSRGGRNTEAFF. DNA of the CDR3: TGTGCCAGCAGTTACTCGCGGGGAGGGCGGAACACTGAAGCTTTCTTT.

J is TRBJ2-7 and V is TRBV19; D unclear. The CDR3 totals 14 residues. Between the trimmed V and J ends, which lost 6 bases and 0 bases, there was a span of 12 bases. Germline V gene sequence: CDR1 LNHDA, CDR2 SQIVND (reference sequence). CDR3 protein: CASRAQASSYEQYF. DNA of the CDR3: TGTGCCAGTAGGGCACAAGCGAGCTCCTACGAGCAGTACTTC. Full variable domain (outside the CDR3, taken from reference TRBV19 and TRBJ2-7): DGGITQSPKYLFRKEGQNVTLSCEQNLNHDAMYWYRQDPGQGLRLIYYSQIVNDFQKGDIAEGYSVSREKKESFPLTVTSAQKNPTAFYLCASRAQASSYEQYFGPGTRLTVT.

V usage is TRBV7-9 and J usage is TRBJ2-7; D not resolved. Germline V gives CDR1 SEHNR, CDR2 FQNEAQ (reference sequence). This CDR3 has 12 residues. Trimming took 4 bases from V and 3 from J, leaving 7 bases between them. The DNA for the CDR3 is TGTGCCAGCAGCTCAGGCCTCTACGAGCAGTACTTC. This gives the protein CASSSGLYEQYF. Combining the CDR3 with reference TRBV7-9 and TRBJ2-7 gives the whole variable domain DTGVSQNPRHKITKRGQNVTFRCDPISEHNRLYWYRQTLGQGPEFLTYFQNEAQLEKSRLLSDRFSAERPKGSFSTLEIQRTEQGDSAMYLCASSSGLYEQYFGPGTRLTVT.

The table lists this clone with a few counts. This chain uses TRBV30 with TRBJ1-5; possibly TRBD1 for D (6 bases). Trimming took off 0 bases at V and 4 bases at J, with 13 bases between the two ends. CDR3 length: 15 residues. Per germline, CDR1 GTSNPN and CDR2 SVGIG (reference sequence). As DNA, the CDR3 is TGTGCCTGGAGTGTACGTCAGGGGCCTAATCAGCCCCAGCATTTT. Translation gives CAWSVRQGPNQPQHF.

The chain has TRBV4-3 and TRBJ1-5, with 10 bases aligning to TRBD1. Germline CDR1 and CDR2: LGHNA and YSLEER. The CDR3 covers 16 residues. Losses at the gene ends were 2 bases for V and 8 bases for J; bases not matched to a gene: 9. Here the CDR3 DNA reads TGCGCCAGCAGCCAATCGACGACAGGGGGCTCGGAGCCCCAGCATTTT. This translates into CASSQSTTGGSEPQHF.

The CDR3 reads CASSSPRQGANYGYTF. In DNA, the CDR3 is TGTGCCAGCAGCTCGCCAAGACAGGGAGCTAACTATGGCTACACCTTC. The chain is built from TRBV7-8 and TRBJ1-2, with TRBD1 matching 7 bases. V lost 4 bases and J lost 0; bases outside the gene matches: 8. This CDR3 spans 16 amino acids. Germline CDR1 reads SGHVS; CDR2 reads FQNEAQ.

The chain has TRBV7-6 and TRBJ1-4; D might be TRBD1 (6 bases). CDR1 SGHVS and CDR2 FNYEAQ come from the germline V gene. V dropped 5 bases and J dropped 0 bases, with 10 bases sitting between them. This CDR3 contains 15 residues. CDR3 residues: CASSPTGATNEKLFF. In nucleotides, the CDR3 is TGTGCCAGCAGCCCGACAGGTGCAACTAATGAAAAACTGTTTTTT. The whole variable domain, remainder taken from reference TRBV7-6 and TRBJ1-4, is GAGVSQSPRYKVTKRGQDVALRCDPISGHVSLYWYRQALGQGPEFLTYFNYEAQQDKSGLPNDRFSAERPEGSISTLTIQRTEQRDSAMYRCASSPTGATNEKLFFGSGTQLSVL.

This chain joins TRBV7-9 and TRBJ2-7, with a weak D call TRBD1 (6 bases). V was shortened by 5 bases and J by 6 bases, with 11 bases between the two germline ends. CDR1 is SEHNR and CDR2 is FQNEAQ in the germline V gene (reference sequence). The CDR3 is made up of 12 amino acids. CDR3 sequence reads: CASSQPGVEQYF. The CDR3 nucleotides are TGTGCCAGCAGCCAGCCAGGGGTCGAGCAGTACTTC.

CDR3 sequence reads: CAWSSRGYTEAFF. The CDR3 DNA reads as TGTGCCTGGAGTTCCAGGGGGTACACTGAAGCTTTCTTT. The V and J genes are TRBV30 and TRBJ1-1, with 7 bases lining up with TRBD1. Germline V gene sequence: CDR1 GTSNPN, CDR2 SVGIG (reference sequence). The J segment lost 3 bases and the V segment lost 2 bases, leaving 3 bases of the junction unmatched. This CDR3 spans 13 amino acids.

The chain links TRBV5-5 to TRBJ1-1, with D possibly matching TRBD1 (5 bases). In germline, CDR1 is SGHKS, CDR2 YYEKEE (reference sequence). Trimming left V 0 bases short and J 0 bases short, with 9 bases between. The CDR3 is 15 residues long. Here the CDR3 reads CASSLAGGLNTEAFF. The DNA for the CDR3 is TGTGCCAGCAGCTTGGCGGGGGGTTTGAACACTGAAGCTTTCTTT.